One sample yielded the 23 T cell receptor beta chains listed below, sequenced in a study of blood T cell repertoires in COVID-19. Here immunoSEQ multiplex PCR was the method, and the copy in TCRdb shows in-frame clones only, minus some. The sample holds about 160,000 clones, around 81% seen once. Sequenced sample: peripheral blood. The receptors stem from a man in his 60s with active or convalescent COVID-19.

V is TRBV6-5 and J is TRBJ2-7; 7 bases are a match to TRBD2. The CDR3 extends over 14 amino acids. J gave up 3 bases and V 8 bases, and 10 bases lay outside the gene matches. Germline CDR1 reads MNHEY; CDR2 reads SVGAGI. The chain's CDR3 is CASLKGRGGYEQYF. DNA for the CDR3: TGTGCCAGCCTTAAGGGGAGGGGCGGCTACGAGCAGTACTTC.

V and J are TRBV4-1 and TRBJ2-4, with 11 bases identical to TRBD2. CDR1 is MGHRA, CDR2 YSYEKL, per germline. The CDR3 is made up of 18 amino acids. V lost 0 bases, J lost 2 bases, and 6 bases stayed unmatched. DNA for the CDR3: TGCGCCAGCAGCCAAGATTTAGCGGGGGGGCCACCCAAAAACATTCAGTACTTC. It translates to CASSQDLAGGPPKNIQYF.

CDR3 sequence reads: CASLPPAVYNEQFF. In nucleotides, the CDR3 is TGTGCCAGCCTCCCCCCAGCGGTCTACAATGAGCAGTTCTTC. The rearrangement uses TRBV19 and TRBJ2-1, with D perhaps matching TRBD2 (5 bases). The germline V gene has CDR1 LNHDA and CDR2 SQIVND (reference sequence). V was clipped by 9 bases and J by 3 bases, with 15 bases between them. The CDR3 is made up of 14 amino acids.

V and J are TRBV4-1 and TRBJ1-2; D not certain. V lost 1 base to trimming and J lost 0 bases, with 12 bases between them. The CDR3 has 16 amino acids. Germline V gene data show CDR1 as MGHRA and CDR2 as YSYEKL. The CDR3 sequence is CASSQGSLLTNYGYTF. In DNA form, the CDR3 reads TGCGCCAGCAGCCAAGGCTCACTTCTTACTAACTATGGCTACACCTTC.

The CDR3 sequence: CSVDAGLRYRNYGYTF. The CDR3 region has the DNA TGCAGCGTTGACGCGGGGCTACGGTACAGGAACTATGGCTACACCTTC. The chain carries TRBV29-1 and TRBJ1-2, with D possibly matching TRBD1 (5 bases). With 3 bases removed from V and 2 bases from J, the gap between germline ends came to 19 bases. CDR3 length: 16 amino acids. Germline CDR1 SQVTM, CDR2 ANQGSEA.

The chain is built from TRBV7-2 and TRBJ2-3; D remains unclear. The CDR3 spans 12 residues. Germline V gene lookup returns CDR1 SGHTA and CDR2 FQGNSA. V lost 4 bases and J lost 10, with 12 bases in between. CDR3 DNA sequence: TGTGCCAGCAGCTCCCTCCCCCCCGCGCAGTATTTT. Residues: CASSSLPPAQYF.

The rearrangement uses TRBV6-5 and TRBJ2-7, with TRBD2 matching 7 bases. The CDR3 has 13 residues. Germline V CDR1 and CDR2: MNHEY, SVGAGI. V gave up 6 bases and J gave up 7 bases; unmatched junction bases: 9. CDR3 DNA sequence: TGTGCCAGCAGCCGGGGGGACCGCTGGGAGCAGTACTTC. This gives the protein CASSRGDRWEQYF.

The gene calls are TRBV3-1 (or the pseudogene TRBV3-2) and TRBJ1-1, with 7 bases that match TRBD1. Germline-derived CDR1 and CDR2 are LGHDT and YNNKEL (reference sequence). The CDR3 runs to 14 residues. The V segment lost 8 bases and the J segment 0 bases; nucleotides outside the gene matches: 6. The CDR3 here is CASQGTEMNTEAFF. CDR3 coding DNA: TGTGCCAGCCAAGGGACAGAGATGAACACTGAAGCTTTCTTT.

Comments on this clone: Other DNA sequences in the same sample also yield this CDR3. The chain joins TRBV5-1 to TRBJ2-2; D may be TRBD1 (6 bases). This CDR3 has 15 residues. V lost 0 bases and J lost 0, with 6 bases in between. Germline CDR1 SGHRS, CDR2 YFSETQ. The CDR3 DNA sequence: TGCGCCAGCAGCTTGGACAGGGCGAACACCGGGGAGCTGTTTTTT. It codes for CASSLDRANTGELFF.

This chain uses TRBV5-1 with TRBJ1-4, with 8 positions matching TRBD1. The CDR3 spans 16 residues. Germline values: CDR1 SGHRS, CDR2 YFSETQ. V shed 0 bases and J 2 bases; nucleotides not matched to a gene: 3. The CDR3 DNA reads TGCGCCAGCAGCTTGGTCCAGGGGGCGACTAATGAAAAACTGTTTTTT. Translating it yields CASSLVQGATNEKLFF.

This rearrangement joins TRBV10-3 to TRBJ1-1; tentatively, D is TRBD1 (5 bases). V was pared by 3 bases and J by 3 bases, with 11 bases between. This CDR3 contains 14 residues. Germline V gene sequence: CDR1 ENHRY, CDR2 SYGVKD. CDR3 protein: CAISEQGEDTEAFF. The CDR3 bases are TGTGCCATCAGTGAACAAGGGGAGGACACTGAAGCTTTCTTT.

This rearrangement joins TRBV6-5 to TRBJ1-1; 10 positions match TRBD1. The V gene's germline CDR1 is MNHEY and CDR2 SVGAGI. Trimming took 2 bases from V and 5 from J; bases not matched to a gene: 5. This CDR3 is built from 15 residues. The CDR3 protein is CASSYVPGQGTEAFF. Here the CDR3 DNA reads TGTGCCAGCAGTTACGTTCCGGGACAGGGGACTGAAGCTTTCTTT.

The V gene is TRBV29-1, the J gene TRBJ1-5, with no clear D. CDR3 length: 13 residues. Germline lookup yields CDR1 SQVTM and CDR2 ANQGSEA. The V end was cut by 1 base, the J end by 7 bases, with 11 bases between. The CDR3 region is CSVEVGAGQPQHF. CDR3 DNA sequence: TGCAGCGTTGAAGTGGGTGCGGGGCAGCCCCAGCATTTT.

The gene calls are TRBV5-1 and TRBJ1-2; maybe TRBD1 (6 bases). The germline V gene encodes CDR1 SGHRS and CDR2 YFSETQ. The CDR3 spans 14 residues. V was shortened by 4 bases and J by 5 bases, with 15 bases between the two germline ends. The CDR3 nucleotides read TGCGCCAGCAGCCTTGACGGGGGGCGATATGGCTACACCTTC. Translation: CASSLDGGRYGYTF.

The V and J genes are TRBV15 and TRBJ2-6; D is unclear. This CDR3 comprises 16 residues. V was trimmed by 1 base and J by 0 bases, leaving 7 bases between them. CDR1 and CDR2 from the germline V gene are LNHNV and YYDKDF (reference sequence). The CDR3, as DNA: TGTGCCACCAGCAGAGCTTCCTTCTCTGGGGCCAACGTCCTGACTTTC. Protein sequence: CATSRASFSGANVLTF. Full variable domain (remainder filled in from reference TRBV15 and TRBJ2-6): DAMVIQNPRYQVTQFGKPVTLSCSQTLNHNVMYWYQQKSSQAPKLLFHYYDKDFNNEADTPDNFQSRRPNTSFCFLDIRSPGLGDTAMYLCATSRASFSGANVLTFGAGSRLTVL.

This rearrangement joins TRBV11-2 to TRBJ2-3, with D possibly TRBD2 on 6 matching bases. V was shortened by 5 bases and J by 0 bases, with 15 bases between the two germline ends. This CDR3 has 16 residues. Looked up from germline, CDR1 is SGHAT and CDR2 is FQNNGV. CDR3 sequence (DNA): TGTGCCAGCAGCGCCCGGTTAAGCGGGAGCACAGATACGCAGTATTTT. Translating gives CASSARLSGSTDTQYF.

The chain uses TRBV5-1 and TRBJ2-1; perhaps TRBD2 as D (7 bases). Germline V lookup: CDR1 SGHRS, CDR2 YFSETQ. The CDR3 is made up of 14 amino acids. The V end lost 3 bases, the J end lost 5 bases, and 12 bases lay between the germline ends. The CDR3 reads CASSSLGGHNEQFF. As DNA, the CDR3 is TGCGCCAGCAGCTCCCTGGGGGGGCACAATGAGCAGTTCTTC.

This sequence joins TRBV18 and TRBJ2-7, with D possibly TRBD1 on 7 matching bases. Germline CDR1 is KGHSH and CDR2 is LQKENI. V was shortened by 4 bases and J by 3 bases, with 16 bases between the two germline ends. This CDR3 comprises 15 residues. CDR3: CASSLERQGLYEQYF. The CDR3 DNA follows: TGTGCCAGCTCACTTGAACGACAGGGACTCTACGAGCAGTACTTC.

The chain couples TRBV2 to TRBJ2-7, with 7 bases identical to TRBD2. J gave up 6 bases and V 8 bases, and 7 bases lay outside the gene matches. The CDR3 has 12 amino acids. Germline V gene lookup returns CDR1 SNHLY and CDR2 FYNNEI. The CDR3 spells CASLLWGGEQYF. The CDR3 region has the DNA TGTGCCAGCCTTCTGTGGGGGGGCGAGCAGTACTTC.

The gene calls are TRBV6-5 and TRBJ1-2, with TRBD1 matching 8 bases. V shed 7 bases, J shed 4 bases, and the junction held 11 bases outside the gene matches. The CDR3 is made up of 15 amino acids. From germline, CDR1 is MNHEY and CDR2 SVGAGI. CDR3 nucleotide sequence: TGTGCCAGCAACACGCGGGCAGGGGGCGGCTATGGCTACACCTTC. It specifies CASNTRAGGGYGYTF.

The chain links TRBV11-1 to TRBJ2-1, with 14 positions matching TRBD2. This CDR3 spans 16 amino acids. Germline assignment: CDR1 SGHAT and CDR2 FQDESV (reference sequence). V shed 3 bases and J 8 bases; nucleotides not matched to a gene: 6. The CDR3, as DNA: TGTGCCAGCAGCTTCCTGACTAGCGGGAGGGCCGATGAGCAGTTCTTC. Translated, it gives CASSFLTSGRADEQFF.

This chain joins TRBV13 and TRBJ2-3, with TRBD2 as a possible D gene (5 bases). Between the trimmed V and J ends, which lost 10 bases and 5 bases, there was a span of 16 bases. Germline V gene lookup returns CDR1 PRHDT and CDR2 FYEKMQ (reference sequence). CDR3 length: 13 residues. CDR3 amino acids: CATKRLMGDTQYF. CDR3 coding DNA: TGTGCCACCAAGCGGCTGATGGGAGATACGCAGTATTTT. Complete variable domain (other parts from reference TRBV13 and TRBJ2-3): AAGVIQSPRHLIKEKRETATLKCYPIPRHDTVYWYQQGPGQDPQFLISFYEKMQSDKGSIPDRFSAQQFSDYHSELNMSSLELGDSALYFCATKRLMGDTQYFGPGTRLTVL.

The J gene is TRBJ1-2, the V gene TRBV6-4, with 10 bases fitting TRBD1. Germline values: CDR1 MRHNA, CDR2 SNTAGT. The junction had 5 bases not matched to a gene; V was cut back by 4 bases and J by 6 bases. This CDR3 has 14 residues. The CDR3 loop reads CASSAWTGGHGYTF. DNA of the CDR3: TGTGCCAGCAGTGCTTGGACAGGGGGTCATGGCTACACCTTC.